This T cell receptor beta chain was documented in a study of regulatory T cells in long-lasting Graves disease. The time point is: newly diagnosed GD, antithyroid drugs for less than 3 months. From RNA extracted from PBMCs, the TCR library was made. There are many counts of this clonotype. CDR3-region Arm-PCR and iRepertoire HTBI primers produced the TCR beta libraries. One entry per CDR3 protein results from TCRdb running MiXCR on the multiplex PCR reads. This sample has about 470,000 distinct CDR3 sequences, with about a sixth found just once. The same data also went into a second study, on T cells in Graves' hyperthyroidism and ophthalmopathy.

The TCR was taken from a man aged 35 to 55 with Graves disease. The sequenced sample was peripheral blood mononuclear cells (PBMCs), obtained at new diagnosis, from a patient treated with antithyroid drugs.

The DNA of the CDR3 is TGTGCCAGCAGCTTAGTTGCGAGAGGTGAGCAGTTCTTC. This gives the protein CASSLVARGEQFF. This sequence joins TRBV7-8 and TRBJ2-1; D unresolved. The V gene lost 1 base and the J gene lost 9 bases, with 10 bases spanning the gap. CDR1 and CDR2 (germline): SGHVS, FQNEAQ. CDR3 length equals 13 residues.